This TCR beta chain is from a study of CD8 T cells in Susac syndrome. Reverse transcription of about 0.45 to 1 ug RNA used random hexamers. Via MiXCR, TCRdb re-called the immunoSEQ multiplex PCR reads, giving one row per CDR3 protein. The top ten hold more than 0.35% of the sample, which has tens of thousands of distinct CDR3 sequences, 96% seen once. The CDR3 spans 14 residues. Trimming took 7 bases from V and 8 from J, leaving 19 bases between them. CDR1 is LNHDA, CDR2 SQIVND, per germline (reference sequence). This clonotype has only one observation. Material: CD8+ T cells from PBMCs. This receptor was taken from a human donor with Susac syndrome. V usage is TRBV19 and J usage is TRBJ2-3; tentative D call: TRBD1 (5 bases). CDR3 protein: CASTREGTLSTQYF. CDR3 in DNA: TGTGCCAGTACCAGGGAAGGCACTCTCTCTACGCAGTATTTT.